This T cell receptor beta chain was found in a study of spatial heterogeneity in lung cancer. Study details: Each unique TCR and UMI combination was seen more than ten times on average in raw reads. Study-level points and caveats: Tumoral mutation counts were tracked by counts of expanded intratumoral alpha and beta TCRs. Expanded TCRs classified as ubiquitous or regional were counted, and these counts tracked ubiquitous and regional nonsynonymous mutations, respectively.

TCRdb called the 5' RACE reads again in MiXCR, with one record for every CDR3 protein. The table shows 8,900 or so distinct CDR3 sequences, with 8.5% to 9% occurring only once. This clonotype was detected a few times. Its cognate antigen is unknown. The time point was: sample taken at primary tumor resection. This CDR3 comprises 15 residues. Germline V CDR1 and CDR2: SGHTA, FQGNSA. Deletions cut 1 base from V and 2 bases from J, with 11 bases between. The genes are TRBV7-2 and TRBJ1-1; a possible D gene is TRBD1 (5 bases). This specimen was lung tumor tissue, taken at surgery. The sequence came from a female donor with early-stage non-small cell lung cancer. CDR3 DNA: TGTGCCAGCAGCTTAGGCCAGGGTTACAACACTGAAGCTTTCTTT. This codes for CASSLGQGYNTEAFF.